This T cell receptor beta chain was captured by sequencing in a study of shared clonotypes between healthy human individuals. The method was immunoSEQ multiplex PCR; TCRdb's version includes in-frame clones alone and lacks a portion of them. This sample carries about 680,000 clones, around 73% of them seen once, and the ten largest clones take 1.5% to 2%. There are 14 residues in the CDR3. V trimming: 3 bases; J trimming: 6 bases; junction bases outside the gene matches: 4. Per germline, CDR1 SGHRS and CDR2 YFSETQ. This clone came up many times. At the DNA level, this CDR3 is encoded by other sequences in the same sample as well.

The specimen was memory CD4+ T cells sorted from blood. Subset here: CD45RA-negative fraction. The TCR originated in a woman aged 30 to 39 in good health. V is TRBV5-1 and J is TRBJ2-7; 12 bases match TRBD1. The CDR3 sequence is CASSSGTGGVEQYF. The DNA for the CDR3 is TGCGCCAGCAGCTCCGGGACAGGGGGCGTCGAGCAGTACTTC.